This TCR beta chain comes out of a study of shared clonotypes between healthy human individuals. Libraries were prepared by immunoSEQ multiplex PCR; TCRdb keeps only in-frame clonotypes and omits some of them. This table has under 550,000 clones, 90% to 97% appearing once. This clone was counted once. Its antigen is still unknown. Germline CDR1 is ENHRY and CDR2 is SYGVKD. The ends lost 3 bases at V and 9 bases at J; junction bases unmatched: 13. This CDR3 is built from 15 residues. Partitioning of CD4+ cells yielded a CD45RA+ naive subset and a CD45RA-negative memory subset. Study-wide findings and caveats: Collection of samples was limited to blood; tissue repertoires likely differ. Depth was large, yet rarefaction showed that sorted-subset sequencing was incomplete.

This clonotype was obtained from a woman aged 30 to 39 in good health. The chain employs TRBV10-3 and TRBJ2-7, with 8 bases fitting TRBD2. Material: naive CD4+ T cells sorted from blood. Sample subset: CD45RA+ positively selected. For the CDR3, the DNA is TGTGCCATCAGTGATCCCAGCGGGAGAAAGGAATGGCAGTACTTC. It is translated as CAISDPSGRKEWQYF.